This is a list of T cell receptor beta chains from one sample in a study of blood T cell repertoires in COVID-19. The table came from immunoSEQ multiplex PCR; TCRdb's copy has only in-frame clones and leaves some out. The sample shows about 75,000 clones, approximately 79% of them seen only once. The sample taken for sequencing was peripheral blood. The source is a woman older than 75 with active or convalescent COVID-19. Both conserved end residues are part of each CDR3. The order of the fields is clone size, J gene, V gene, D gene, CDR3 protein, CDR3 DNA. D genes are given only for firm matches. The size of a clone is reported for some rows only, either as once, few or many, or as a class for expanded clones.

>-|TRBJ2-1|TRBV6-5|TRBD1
CASRDRGSYNEQFF
TGTGCCAGCAGAGACAGGGGGTCGTACAATGAGCAGTTCTTC
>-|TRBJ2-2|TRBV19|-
CASKEGARFTGELFF
TGTGCCAGTAAGGAGGGAGCAAGATTCACCGGGGAGCTGTTTTTT
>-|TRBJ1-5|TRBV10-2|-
CASRSTGTSNQPQHF
TGCGCCAGCAGGAGCACAGGTACAAGCAATCAGCCCCAGCATTTT
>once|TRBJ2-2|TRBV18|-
CASSPLGELFF
TGTGCCAGCTCACCTCTGGGGGAGCTGTTTTTT
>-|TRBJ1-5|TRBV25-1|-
CASSGGDMSNQPQHF
TGTGCCAGCAGTGGTGGCGACATGAGCAATCAGCCCCAGCATTTT
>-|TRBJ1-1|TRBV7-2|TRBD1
CASSSKTGSWTEAFF
TGTGCCAGCAGCTCTAAGACAGGGTCTTGGACTGAAGCTTTCTTT
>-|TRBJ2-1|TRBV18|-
CASSPYTGSLAYNEQFF
TGTGCCAGCTCACCTTATACAGGGAGCTTAGCTTACAATGAGCAGTTCTTC
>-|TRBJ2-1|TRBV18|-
CASSPPTGLNEQFF
TGTGCCAGCTCACCACCTACAGGGCTGAATGAGCAGTTCTTC
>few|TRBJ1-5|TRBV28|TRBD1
CASSSAPRGRQPQHF
TGTGCCAGCAGCTCAGCACCCAGGGGGCGGCAGCCCCAGCATTTT
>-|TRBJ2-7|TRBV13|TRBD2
CASSSFTSGRHEQYF
TGTGCCAGCAGCTCCTTTACTAGCGGGAGGCACGAGCAGTACTTC
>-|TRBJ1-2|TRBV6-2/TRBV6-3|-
CASSFYHPDYGYTF
TGTGCCAGCAGTTTTTACCACCCGGACTATGGCTACACCTTC
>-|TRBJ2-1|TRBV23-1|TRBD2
CASSQGEAGVTYNEQFF
TGCGCCAGCAGTCAAGGCGAAGCGGGAGTCACCTACAATGAGCAGTTCTTC
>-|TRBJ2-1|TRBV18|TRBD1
CASSPPGQRYNEQFF
TGTGCCAGCTCACCACCGGGACAGAGATACAATGAGCAGTTCTTC
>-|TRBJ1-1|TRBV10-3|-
CAISANLRGREGSTEAFF
TGTGCCATCAGTGCTAACCTTCGGGGCAGGGAGGGGTCCACTGAAGCTTTCTTT